This T cell receptor (beta chain) was retrieved from a study of blood T cells in healthy people across ages. Isolating PBMCs gave at least 6 million of these cells per sample. Through a sample-barcoded 5' primer and a J-beta primer mix, a second PCR was run for roughly 7 to 12 cycles. Through a template-switch adaptor with 12 random nucleotides, each cDNA molecule received a tag. TCRdb re-called the 5' RACE reads through MiXCR, storing one row per CDR3 protein. The sample has 700,000 to 900,000 distinct CDR3 sequences; about 53% are singletons. For this clonotype: The target antigen is unknown.

Whole-study findings and limits: Higher diversity, along with more naive CD4+ cells, distinguished long-lived donors from aged donors. Underestimates were what the diversity estimates from one million T cells were considered to be.

The CDR3 length is 15 residues. The V segment lost 5 bases and the J segment 0 bases; nucleotides outside the gene matches: 3. Germline V gene lookup returns CDR1 MNHEY and CDR2 SMNVEV (reference sequence). Specimen: blood. The V gene is TRBV27, the J gene TRBJ2-1, with 8 bases lining up with TRBD1. The clonotype comes from a man older than 75 in good health. The CDR3, as DNA: TGTGCCAGCAGTACAGACAGGGGCTCCTACAATGAGCAGTTCTTC. Its protein is CASSTDRGSYNEQFF.